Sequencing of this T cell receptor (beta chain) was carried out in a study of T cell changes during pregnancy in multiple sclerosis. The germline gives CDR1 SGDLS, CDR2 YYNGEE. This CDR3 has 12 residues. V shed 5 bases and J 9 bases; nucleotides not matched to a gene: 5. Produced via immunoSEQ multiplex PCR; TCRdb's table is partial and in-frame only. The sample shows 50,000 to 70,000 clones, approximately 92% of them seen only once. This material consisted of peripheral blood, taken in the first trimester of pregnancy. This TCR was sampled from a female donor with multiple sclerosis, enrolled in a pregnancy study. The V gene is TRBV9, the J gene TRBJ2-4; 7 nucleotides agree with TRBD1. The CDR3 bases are TGTGCCAGCAGTTCAGGGGGTAGCATTCAGTACTTC. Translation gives CASSSGGSIQYF. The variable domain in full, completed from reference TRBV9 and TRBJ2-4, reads DSGVTQTPKHLITATGQRVTLRCSPRSGDLSVYWYQQSLDQGLQFLIQYYNGEERAKGNILERFSAQQFPDLHSELNLSSLELGDSALYFCASSSGGSIQYFGAGTRLSVL.